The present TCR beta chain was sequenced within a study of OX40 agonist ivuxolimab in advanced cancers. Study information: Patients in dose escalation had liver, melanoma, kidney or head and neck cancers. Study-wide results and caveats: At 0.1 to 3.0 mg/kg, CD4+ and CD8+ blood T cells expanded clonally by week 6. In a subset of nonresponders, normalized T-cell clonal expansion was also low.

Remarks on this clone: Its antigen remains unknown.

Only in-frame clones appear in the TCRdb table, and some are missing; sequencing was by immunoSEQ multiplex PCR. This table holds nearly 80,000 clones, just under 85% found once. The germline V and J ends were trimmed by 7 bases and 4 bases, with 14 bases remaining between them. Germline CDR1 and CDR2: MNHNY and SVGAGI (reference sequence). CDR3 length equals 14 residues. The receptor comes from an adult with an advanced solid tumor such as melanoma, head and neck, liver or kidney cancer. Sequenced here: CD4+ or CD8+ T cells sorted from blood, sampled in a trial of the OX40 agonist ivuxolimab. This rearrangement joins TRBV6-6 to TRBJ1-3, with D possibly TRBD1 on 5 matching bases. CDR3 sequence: CASTEGLGGNTIYF. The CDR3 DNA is TGTGCCAGCACAGAGGGGCTAGGCGGAAACACCATATATTTT.